Here is one T cell receptor beta chain with its context. Its cognate antigen has yet to be identified. Nothing much larger sits one base from this clone, and base qualities are not available. These data originate in a study of cytomegalovirus exposure and HLA in healthy donors (dated by TCRdb to between 2016 and 2019). In terms of the full investigation: An earlier analysis of a few hundred of the donors reported 250 to 300 Gb of sequence data and 100 million to 120 million unique TCR beta sequences obtained from about 200 million T cells. A handful of DR-DQ haplotypes were treated as single units for association and clustering because of strong linkage in the cohort. In the later analysis, no new phenotypic data were used to find candidate immune exposures; instead, reliance was placed on TCR beta sequences and their occurrence across donors. To predict cytomegalovirus infection status, the study combined high-throughput TCR immunosequencing, statistical association of individual TCRs with disease status, and machine learning. A later genetic analysis used genome-wide SNP genotypes for 398 of the 666 donors, treating that subset as a discovery cohort. On average, around 200,000 unique TCR beta nucleotide sequences were sequenced per donor among a few hundred genotyped donors of the cohort, with roughly 18% of those sequences being non-productive. All discovery cohort repertoires had been generated on a single sequencing platform. The study aimed to test whether signatures of past pathogen exposure could be identified by cataloging public T cell receptors. In a later analysis, previously published TCR beta repertoires from 666 donors were re-analyzed and high-resolution HLA genotyping was added so that TCR occurrence patterns could be studied. Among the approximately 420 genotyped donors, around 81% belonged to the genetic ancestry cluster associated with self-reported Caucasian donors. The study profiled the T cell repertoires of some 610 subjects by immunosequencing and related them to cytomegalovirus serostatus. An earlier analysis of 587 of the donors used high-throughput TCR beta sequencing to judge whether each TCR beta V gene segment behaved as functional or pseudogenic. Around 320 gigabases of sequencing data and approximately 93 million unique TCR sequences were included in an early release covering about 600 HLA-typed donors. Typing coverage differed by locus: A, B, C, DRB1 and DQB1 were typed in roughly 620-630 donors, DQA1 in roughly 500, DPA1 in 606, and DPB1 in roughly 450. HLA typing included class I and class II loci at four-digit resolution. In addition to the first cohort of approximately 650 subjects, a separate validation cohort of approximately 120 different subjects was used. Donor age, sex, ethnicity and CMV serostatus were collected together with the repertoire data. Points the paper makes about the study in general: Compared with the approximately 670-donor mean, donors in an Asian-associated ancestry cluster had fewer N-insertions in productive TCRs, according to a later genetic analysis. In an earlier analysis of over 550 of the donors, most TCR beta V segments were observed in productive rearrangements about 87% or about 30% of the time, broadly matching IMGT annotations. According to a later analysis, most CMV-associated TCR beta chains appeared to be HLA-restricted, and the HLA associations seemed to be driven largely by CMV exposure. The authors suggested that the approach could potentially be extended to other disease states and immunological phenotypes. The cohort was sequenced for TCR beta chains only, and without alpha or paired-chain data the features that could be detected were limited. The classifier was reported to diagnose cytomegalovirus status with high specificity and sensitivity in both the original cohort and the validation cohort. A total of 150 to 200 TCR beta chains were listed by the study as associated with cytomegalovirus. Several of the top co-occurrence clusters appeared to be linked to parvovirus B19, influenza, CMV and Epstein-Barr virus, according to a later analysis. Roughly 15 rarely observed V segments, including chromosome 9 orphons, were excluded from the earlier analysis of a few hundred of the donors because counts were too low. When HLA alleles, especially DR and DQ, strongly co-occurred, TCR associations were difficult to assign to individual alleles. The sequencing pipeline was judged likely to have produced a cluster of highly shared sequence variants as a technical artifact. V-gene and J-gene trimming of TCR beta chains was associated with a missense DCLRE1C variant in a later genetic analysis, and the association was replicated in an independent cohort. A further reported finding was that TCR beta sequences accurately predicted the HLA-A and HLA-B alleles for most subjects in the first cohort. In a later analysis, TCR association rates were found to vary across HLA loci, with the most associated TCRs seen for DRB1 alleles and the fewest for HLA-C alleles. A later analysis found that HLA-associated TCR beta chains were more clonally expanded and had lower generation probabilities than equally common non-associated chains. The only immune exposure information available for the cohort was CMV serostatus. Some IMGT-functional V segments, including TRBV6-2 and TRBV6-3, could not be told apart with the 87-base-pair reads, so those segments were excluded. Across donors, most TCR sequences were observed very rarely, whereas some public TCRs were present in many individuals. Roughly uniform sequencing depth across donors was assumed in presence/absence analyses, although this assumption may not hold. HLA typing was unavailable for some donors at each locus, so association tests used only the typed subset. Linkage disequilibrium might explain the correlated functional status among segregating V segments, but an unknown experimental factor could not be excluded. In vitro tests confirmed that a few of the cytomegalovirus-associated TCR beta chains recognize cytomegalovirus antigens. In a later analysis, some 17,000 TCR beta sequences were associated with specific HLA alleles at a false discovery rate of 0.05.

The receptor library was made with the immunoSEQ multiplex PCR assay. For the multiplex PCR, a mixture combining 60 forward primers for TCR Vbeta segments and 13 reverse primers for TCR Jbeta segments was used. The CDR3 region of rearranged TCR beta genes was amplified from genomic DNA with a multiplex PCR assay. Amplified TCR beta libraries were sequenced as 87-base-pair reads on the Illumina HiSeq System. Processing in the source paper ran as follows. Across the 670 or so repertoires, a later analysis counted tens of millions of unique TCR beta chains, around 10 million of which were shared by at least two donors. Raw reads were error-corrected and collapsed into unique sequences by a nearest-neighbor algorithm in which closely related sequences were merged to remove PCR and sequencing errors. CDR3 sequences were aligned to IMGT reference sequences to assign V, D and J gene segments. Each retained sequence needed at least a six-nucleotide match to both a V gene segment and a J gene segment. A rearrangement counted as productive if the CDR3 had no stop codons and remained in frame with V and J, and every other rearrangement counted as non-productive. Following IMGT convention, CDR3 was defined as the stretch from the second conserved V-encoded cysteine up to the conserved J-encoded phenylalanine. In an earlier analysis of just under 600 of the donors, sequences lacking an unambiguous match to a single V gene segment were excluded. An earlier analysis of 450 to 650 of the donors called V segments functional above 56.7% productive rearrangements and segregating when the between-donor standard deviation exceeded 5%. A statistical classification framework was built for diagnosing cytomegalovirus status from the catalog of TCR beta chain sequences. In a later analysis, V and J genes were assigned by comparing TCR nucleotide sequences against IMGT/GENE-DB human TR gene sequences. The TCRdist pipeline was used in a later analysis to assign CDR3 sequences and most-parsimonious VDJ recombination scenarios. In a later analysis, every TCR beta chain was defined by the combination of its CDR3 amino acid sequence and its V-gene family, and reads without a unique V-gene family were dropped. As a way to deal with suspected cross-contamination and a sequencing artifact, a later analysis dropped 592 nucleotide sequences that were highly shared and had low generation probability. A later analysis calculated a clonal expansion index for each public chain from normalized within-repertoire ranks of inferred template counts. In a later analysis, generation probabilities were computed using a VDJ recombination model fitted to out-of-frame rearrangements, and the results were checked against IGoR. A later analysis scored TCR-TCR, TCR-HLA and TCR-CMV co-occurrence with hypergeometric tests, applying a repertoire-size bias correction to TCR pairs. To estimate false discovery rates, a later analysis permuted the HLA or CMV assignments 20 times. In a later analysis, co-occurring TCRs were grouped using DBSCAN, with TCRdist sequence similarity added in when clustering inside HLA-allele-positive subsets. For co-occurrence clustering, repertoires with fewer than 30,000 or more than 120,000 public chains were excluded, along with a handful of repertoires with anomalous nucleotide sharing. TCRdb holds this immuneACCESS table with in-frame rearrangements only. Some clones are missing; in checked studies, unresolved V genes explain under half, and the rest has no known cause. That table furnishes V, J and clone size, whereas the DNA furnished D and trimming. Across this sample there are roughly 150,000 clones, with about 85% seen only once. Less than 2.5% of the sample is taken by the ten largest.

The cohort was made up of 650 to 700 healthy bone marrow donors. At the time of sampling, every cohort member was nominally healthy, though immune exposures that went unrecorded were likely present. The donor tested CMV seronegative and was one of the 352 seronegative cohort members. A peripheral blood sample was collected from each donor, and TCR beta sequencing was performed on peripheral blood mononuclear cells. The Qiagen DNeasy Blood Extraction Kit was used to extract genomic DNA from the blood cell samples. Cut back by 5 bases and 4 bases, the V and J ends lie 4 bases apart. Reading from cysteine to phenylalanine, the CDR3 counts 11 amino acids. The DNA shown is the 33-base CDR3, in frame from base 1. CDR1 and CDR2 were assigned from the germline V gene as SGHTA and FQGNSA.

The sample taken for sequencing was PBMCs. This TCR derives from a woman between 18 and 29 years old in good health and CMV-seronegative. The rearranged chain carries TRBV7-2 and TRBJ2-3; confidence is insufficient to name the D gene. The CDR3 region: CASSAPDTQYF. The DNA sequence is given as TGTGCCAGCAGCGCGCCAGATACGCAGTATTTT. Where the CDR3 stops, the reference TRBV7-2 and TRBJ2-3 genes take over; the full variable domain is GAGVSQSPSNKVTEKGKDVELRCDPISGHTALYWYRQSLGQGLEFLIYFQGNSAPDKSGLPSDRFSAERTGGSVSTLTIQRTQQEDSAVYLCASSAPDTQYFGPGTRLTVL.